The subject of this entry is one TCR beta chain. Indicated time point: patch test 2, 6 weeks after DPC sensitization. Sample treatment: therapeutic diphenylcyclopropenone sensitization with weekly scalp DPC. The data originate from a study of human T cells and chemical hapten exposure. The wider study: Chiefly women, the patients showed alopecia areata, totalis or universalis. TCR yields differed between samples (mainly from small differences in pooled library volume).

V was clipped by 4 bases and J by 1 base, with 8 bases between them. The CDR3 consists of 13 residues. The V gene's germline CDR1 is SQVTM and CDR2 ANQGSEA. MiXCR, applied by TCRdb to the RACE reads, yields one record per CDR3 protein. The sample holds 80,000 to 100,000 distinct CDR3 sequences, 9.3% seen once. V usage is TRBV29-1 and J usage is TRBJ2-1; the D is unclear. The clonotype originates from a woman between 40 and 50 years old with alopecia areata. Some clones in this sample may be carry-over from other donors' samples. The material was whole blood, obtained in connection with sensitization to the hapten diphenylcyclopropenone (DPC). The CDR3, as DNA: TGCAGCGTTGCGTCTCTTTCCTACAATGAGCAGTTCTTC. Translated, it gives CSVASLSYNEQFF.